This T cell receptor (beta chain) was captured in a study of T-cell memory formation after mild COVID-19. TCRalpha and TCRbeta libraries used 5'RACE with constant-segment primers and UMIs. Each CDR3 protein gets one entry after TCRdb re-called the 5' RACE reads with MiXCR. The table shows 550,000 to 650,000 distinct CDR3 sequences, with around a sixth occurring only once. The ends were cut back, 6 bases at V and 0 bases at J, with 12 bases in the middle. The germline V gene encodes CDR1 DFQATT and CDR2 SNEGSKA (reference sequence). This CDR3 region has 13 residues. Remarks on this clonotype: No antigen is known for it.

Study-wide findings and caveats: The main location of contracting CD4+ clones was CM and EM, and that of contracting CD8+ clones was EMRA.

This TCR was sampled from an adult woman who had mild COVID-19 (a few samples of this study predate the infection). Cell type and time point are not known. The rearrangement uses TRBV20-1 and TRBJ2-7; the D is unclear. Material for sequencing was PBMCs or a T cell subset sorted from them (not recorded which). CDR3 sequence: CSAYYPSSYEQYF. CDR3 DNA: TGCAGTGCCTATTATCCAAGCTCCTACGAGCAGTACTTC.